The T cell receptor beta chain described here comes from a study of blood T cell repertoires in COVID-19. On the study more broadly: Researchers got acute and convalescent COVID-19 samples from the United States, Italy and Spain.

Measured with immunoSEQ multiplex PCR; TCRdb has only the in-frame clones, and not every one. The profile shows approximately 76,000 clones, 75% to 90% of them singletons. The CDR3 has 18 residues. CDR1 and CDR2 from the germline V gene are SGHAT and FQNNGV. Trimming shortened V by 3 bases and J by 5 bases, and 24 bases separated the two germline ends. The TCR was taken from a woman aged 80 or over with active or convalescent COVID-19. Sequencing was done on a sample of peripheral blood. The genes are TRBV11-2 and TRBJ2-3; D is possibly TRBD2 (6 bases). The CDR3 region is CASSFNSPGTYWEDTQYF. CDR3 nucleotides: TGTGCCAGCAGCTTCAACTCACCCGGGACTTACTGGGAAGATACGCAGTATTTT.